One and the same sample provided the 18 T cell receptor beta chains below, sequenced in a study of shared clonotypes between healthy human individuals. Sequencing used immunoSEQ multiplex PCR; TCRdb keeps in-frame clones, though not all of them. Among over a million clones listed, roughly 96% were seen once. Material for sequencing was naive CD4+ T cells sorted from blood. Subset indicated: CD45RA+ positively selected. Every receptor here comes from a man aged 25 to 40 in good health.

This sequence joins TRBV7-9 and TRBJ2-4, with unresolved D. CDR1 and CDR2 (germline): SEHNR, FQNEAQ (reference sequence). The CDR3 has 15 residues. Trimming left V 2 bases short and J 1 base short, with 9 bases between. The CDR3 is CASSLRVEAKNIQYF. Written as DNA, the CDR3 is TGTGCCAGCAGCTTAAGGGTTGAGGCCAAAAACATTCAGTACTTC.

J is TRBJ2-2 and V is TRBV5-1; D is perhaps TRBD1 (5 bases). V lost 6 bases and J lost 1, with 10 bases in between. Germline lookup yields CDR1 SGHRS and CDR2 YFSETQ. The CDR3 totals 14 residues. CDR3 loop: CASNVQGNTGELFF. As DNA, the CDR3 is TGCGCCAGCAACGTCCAGGGGAACACCGGGGAGCTGTTTTTT.

The chain has TRBV5-1 and TRBJ1-4; 9 nucleotides line up with TRBD1. Looked up from germline, CDR1 is SGHRS and CDR2 is YFSETQ. V shed 4 bases, J shed 6 bases, and the junction held 7 bases outside the gene matches. This CDR3 region has 15 residues. CDR3 residues: CASSTSGTGYEKLFF. CDR3 nucleotides: TGCGCCAGCAGCACATCCGGGACAGGGTATGAAAAACTGTTTTTT.

The V call is TRBV25-1, the J call TRBJ1-2, with 7 bases fitting TRBD1. CDR1 and CDR2 from the germline V gene are MGHDK and SYGVNS. The CDR3 consists of 15 residues. Trimming removed 3 bases from V and 4 bases from J; junction bases left unmatched: 8. DNA for the CDR3: TGTGCCAGCAGTGAGGACAGGATGCCCCCCTATGGCTACACCTTC. Its translation: CASSEDRMPPYGYTF.

The chain has TRBV18 and TRBJ2-7, with D maybe TRBD2 (6 bases). The CDR3 has 15 amino acids. Germline CDR1 and CDR2: KGHSH and LQKENI. V lost 4 bases to trimming and J lost 3 bases, with 16 bases between them. CDR3 region: CASSRNSGGGYEQYF. CDR3 nucleotide sequence: TGTGCCAGCTCACGCAATAGCGGTGGGGGCTACGAGCAGTACTTC. Together with reference TRBV18 and TRBJ2-7, the CDR3 gives the full variable domain: NAGVMQNPRHLVRRRGQEARLRCSPMKGHSHVYWYRQLPEEGLKFMVYLQKENIIDESGMPKERFSAEFPKEGPSILRIQQVVRGDSAAYFCASSRNSGGGYEQYFGPGTRLTVT.

For this clone: This sample includes further DNA sequences coding for the same CDR3. The CDR3 is CASSLKENTEAFF. The CDR3 nucleotides are TGTGCCAGCTCTCTAAAGGAGAACACTGAAGCTTTCTTT. This chain joins TRBV18 and TRBJ1-1; D is ambiguous. The CDR3 runs to 13 residues. V gave up 6 bases and J gave up 1 base, with 9 bases separating them. Germline assignment: CDR1 KGHSH and CDR2 LQKENI.

The J gene is TRBJ1-5, the V gene TRBV11-2; the D is unclear. V was clipped by 3 bases and J by 6 bases, with 9 bases between them. Germline lookup yields CDR1 SGHAT and CDR2 FQNNGV. This CDR3 has 13 amino acids. CDR3 amino acids: CASSLNLGQPQHF. For the CDR3, the DNA is TGTGCCAGCAGCTTGAACCTCGGTCAGCCCCAGCATTTT.

The chain combines TRBV19 with TRBJ2-2; no clear D gene. Looked up from germline, CDR1 is LNHDA and CDR2 is SQIVND (reference sequence). This CDR3 contains 16 residues. V was pared by 3 bases and J by 0 bases, with 11 bases between. CDR3 sequence reads: CASSILAQTNTGELFF. In DNA form, the CDR3 reads TGTGCCAGTAGTATCCTTGCCCAGACGAACACCGGGGAGCTGTTTTTT.

Note on this clone: The same CDR3 is also encoded by other DNA sequences in this sample. The chain couples TRBV2 to TRBJ2-7; 9 nucleotides match TRBD1. The CDR3 has 12 residues. Germline assignment: CDR1 SNHLY and CDR2 FYNNEI. The J segment lost 3 bases and the V segment lost 8 bases, leaving 2 bases of the junction unmatched. The DNA for the CDR3 is TGTGCCAGCCGGGACAGGGTCTACGAGCAGTACTTC. It yields the protein CASRDRVYEQYF.

The chain employs TRBV28 and TRBJ2-1; D uncertain. Trimming took off 5 bases at V and 2 bases at J, with 10 bases between the two ends. This CDR3 comprises 14 residues. Germline CDR1 reads MDHEN; CDR2 reads SYDVKM. CDR3 in amino acids: CASSPSTAYNEQFF. CDR3 DNA: TGTGCCAGCAGTCCCTCGACTGCCTACAATGAGCAGTTCTTC.

The chain uses TRBV15 and TRBJ2-3, with D unclear. The CDR3 runs to 11 residues. With 4 bases removed from V and 7 bases from J, the gap between germline ends came to 6 bases. Germline V gene lookup returns CDR1 LNHNV and CDR2 YYDKDF (reference sequence). The CDR3 spells CATSKRNTQYF. For the CDR3, the DNA is TGTGCCACCAGCAAGCGAAATACGCAGTATTTT. The full variable domain, completed using reference TRBV15 and TRBJ2-3, is DAMVIQNPRYQVTQFGKPVTLSCSQTLNHNVMYWYQQKSSQAPKLLFHYYDKDFNNEADTPDNFQSRRPNTSFCFLDIRSPGLGDTAMYLCATSKRNTQYFGPGTRLTVL.

The chain links TRBV11-2 to TRBJ2-2; D is possibly TRBD2 (6 bases). Germline CDR1 SGHAT, CDR2 FQNNGV. Between the trimmed V and J ends, which lost 3 bases and 3 bases, there was a span of 14 bases. The CDR3 runs to 16 residues. The CDR3 DNA follows: TGTGCCAGCAGCTTGGCGGGGTCTTCGCACACCGGGGAGCTGTTTTTT. Residues: CASSLAGSSHTGELFF.

The V and J genes are TRBV7-6 and TRBJ1-1; D is ambiguous. CDR3 length: 15 amino acids. V lost 4 bases, J lost 0 bases, and 12 bases lay in between. The germline CDR1 and CDR2 sequences are SGHVS and FNYEAQ. The CDR3 here is CASSSLPGLNTEAFF. CDR3 nucleotide sequence: TGTGCCAGCAGCTCCCTACCGGGCTTGAACACTGAAGCTTTCTTT.

The chain links TRBV27 to TRBJ2-3; D gene ambiguous. CDR1 is MNHEY and CDR2 is SMNVEV in the germline V gene (reference sequence). CDR3 length equals 14 residues. V lost 3 bases, J lost 0 bases, and 7 bases lay in between. CDR3 sequence (DNA): TGTGCCAGCAGTTTCACGGTGAGCACAGATACGCAGTATTTT. The encoded protein is CASSFTVSTDTQYF.

V and J are TRBV27 and TRBJ2-1; a possible D gene is TRBD2 (6 bases). CDR3 length equals 14 residues. Per the germline V gene, CDR1 is MNHEY and CDR2 is SMNVEV (reference sequence). V lost 2 bases and J 7 bases, leaving 12 bases between the germline ends. Here the CDR3 reads CASSLPTSNNEQFF. The CDR3 bases are TGTGCCAGCAGTTTACCCACTAGCAATAATGAGCAGTTCTTC.

The rearrangement uses TRBV2 and TRBJ2-7; the D is unclear. Germline V gene data show CDR1 as SNHLY and CDR2 as FYNNEI. The ends were cut back, 0 bases at V and 3 bases at J, with 6 bases in the middle. The CDR3 loop spans 13 amino acids. For the CDR3, the DNA is TGTGCCAGCAGTGAAGCCGAACTCTACGAGCAGTACTTC. It is translated as CASSEAELYEQYF.

The rearrangement uses TRBV7-3 and TRBJ2-7; TRBD1 or TRBD2 may be the D gene (5 bases each). This CDR3 region has 15 residues. Germline V gene data show CDR1 as SGHTA and CDR2 as FQGTGA. Trimming took off 4 bases at V and 4 bases at J, with 17 bases between the two ends. The CDR3 DNA reads TGTGCCAGCAGCTCTCTCCAGGGAGTCAGATACGAGCAGTACTTC. Translation: CASSSLQGVRYEQYF.

This clone was seen just once. The chain has TRBV19 and TRBJ2-1; 11 bases are shared with TRBD2. With V trimmed by 5 bases and J by 4 bases, 10 bases remained unmatched. Germline V CDR1 and CDR2: LNHDA, SQIVND (reference sequence). CDR3 length equals 17 residues. CDR3 amino acids: CASSPSKTSGTYNEQFF. The CDR3 DNA reads as TGTGCCAGTAGTCCTAGTAAGACTAGCGGGACTTACAATGAGCAGTTCTTC.